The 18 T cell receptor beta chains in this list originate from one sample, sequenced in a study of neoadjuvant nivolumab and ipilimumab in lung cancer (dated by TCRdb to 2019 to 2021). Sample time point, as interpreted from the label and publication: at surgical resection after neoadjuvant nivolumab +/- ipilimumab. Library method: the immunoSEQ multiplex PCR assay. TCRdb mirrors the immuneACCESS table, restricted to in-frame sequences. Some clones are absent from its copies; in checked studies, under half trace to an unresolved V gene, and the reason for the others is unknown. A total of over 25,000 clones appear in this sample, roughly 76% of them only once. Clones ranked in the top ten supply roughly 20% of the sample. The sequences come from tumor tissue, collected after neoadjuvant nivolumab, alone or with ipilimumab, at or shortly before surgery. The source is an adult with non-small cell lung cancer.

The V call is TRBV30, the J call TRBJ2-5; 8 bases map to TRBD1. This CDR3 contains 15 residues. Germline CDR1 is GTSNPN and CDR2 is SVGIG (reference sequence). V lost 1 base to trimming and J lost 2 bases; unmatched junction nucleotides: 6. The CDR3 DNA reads TGTGCCTGGAGTGGGGCTTGGACAGGGCAAGAGACCCAGTACTTC. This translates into CAWSGAWTGQETQYF.

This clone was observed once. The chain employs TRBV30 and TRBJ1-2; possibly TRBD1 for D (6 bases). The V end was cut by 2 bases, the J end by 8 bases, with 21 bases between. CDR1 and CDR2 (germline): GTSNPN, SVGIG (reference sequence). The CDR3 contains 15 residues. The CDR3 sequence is CAWSPSGGGSGGYTF. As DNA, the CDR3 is TGTGCCTGGAGTCCCTCCGGGGGCGGGAGCGGAGGCTACACCTTC.

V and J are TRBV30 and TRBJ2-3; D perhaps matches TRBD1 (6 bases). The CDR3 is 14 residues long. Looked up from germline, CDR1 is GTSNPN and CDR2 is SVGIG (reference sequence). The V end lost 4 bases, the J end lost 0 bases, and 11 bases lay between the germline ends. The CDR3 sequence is CAWKQGPSTDTQYF. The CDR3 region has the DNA TGTGCCTGGAAACAGGGCCCAAGCACAGATACGCAGTATTTT.

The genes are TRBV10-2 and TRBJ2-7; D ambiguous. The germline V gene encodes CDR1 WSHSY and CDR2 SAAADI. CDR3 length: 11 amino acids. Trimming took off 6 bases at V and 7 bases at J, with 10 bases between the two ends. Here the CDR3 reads CASSPVREQYF. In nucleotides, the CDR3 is TGCGCCAGCAGCCCGGTGCGGGAGCAGTACTTC.

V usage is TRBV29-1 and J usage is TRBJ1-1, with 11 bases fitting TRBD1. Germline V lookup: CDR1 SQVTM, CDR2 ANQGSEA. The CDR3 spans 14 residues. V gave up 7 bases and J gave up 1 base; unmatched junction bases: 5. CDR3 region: CSDRTGGKNTEAFF. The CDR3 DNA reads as TGCAGCGACAGGACAGGGGGCAAGAACACTGAAGCTTTCTTT.

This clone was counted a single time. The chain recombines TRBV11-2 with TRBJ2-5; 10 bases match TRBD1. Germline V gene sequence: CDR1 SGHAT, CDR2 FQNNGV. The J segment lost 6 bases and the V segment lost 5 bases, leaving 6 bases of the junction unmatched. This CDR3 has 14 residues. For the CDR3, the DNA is TGTGCCAGCAGCGTCGGGACAGGGGTACAGACCCAGTACTTC. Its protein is CASSVGTGVQTQYF.

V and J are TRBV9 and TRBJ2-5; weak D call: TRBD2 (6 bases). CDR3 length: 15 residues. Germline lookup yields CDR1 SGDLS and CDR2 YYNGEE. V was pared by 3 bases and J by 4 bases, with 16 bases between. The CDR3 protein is CASSAWDGGAETQYF. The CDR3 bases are TGTGCCAGCAGCGCCTGGGACGGCGGGGCAGAGACCCAGTACTTC.

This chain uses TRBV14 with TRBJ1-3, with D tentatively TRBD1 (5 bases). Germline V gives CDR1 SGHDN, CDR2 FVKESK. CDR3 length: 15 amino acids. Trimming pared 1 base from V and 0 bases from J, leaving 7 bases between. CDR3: CASSQGQFSGNTIYF. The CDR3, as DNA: TGTGCCAGCAGCCAAGGACAGTTCTCTGGAAACACCATATATTTT.

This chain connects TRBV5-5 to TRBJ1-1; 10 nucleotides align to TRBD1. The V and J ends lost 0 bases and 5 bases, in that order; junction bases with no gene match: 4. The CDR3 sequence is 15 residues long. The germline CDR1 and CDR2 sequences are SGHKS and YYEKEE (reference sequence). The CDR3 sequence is CASSLGQGASTEAFF. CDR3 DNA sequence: TGTGCCAGCAGCTTGGGACAGGGGGCGAGTACTGAAGCTTTCTTT.

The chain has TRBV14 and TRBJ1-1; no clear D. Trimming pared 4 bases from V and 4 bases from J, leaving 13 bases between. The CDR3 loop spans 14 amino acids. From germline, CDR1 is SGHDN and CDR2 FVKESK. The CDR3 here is CASSLLIGITEAFF. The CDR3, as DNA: TGTGCCAGCAGCCTCCTGATTGGGATCACTGAAGCTTTCTTT.

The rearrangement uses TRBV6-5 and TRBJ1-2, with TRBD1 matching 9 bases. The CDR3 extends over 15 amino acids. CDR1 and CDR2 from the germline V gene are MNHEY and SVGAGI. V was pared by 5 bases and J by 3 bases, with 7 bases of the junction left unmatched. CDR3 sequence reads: CASSRTGGADYGYTF. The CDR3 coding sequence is TGTGCCAGCAGTCGTACAGGGGGCGCGGACTATGGCTACACCTTC.

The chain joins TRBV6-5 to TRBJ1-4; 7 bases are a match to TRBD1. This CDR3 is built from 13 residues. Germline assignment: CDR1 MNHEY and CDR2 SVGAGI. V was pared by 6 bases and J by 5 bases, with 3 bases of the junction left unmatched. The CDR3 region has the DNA TGTGCCAGCAGCAAGACAGGGAATGAAAAACTGTTTTTT. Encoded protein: CASSKTGNEKLFF.

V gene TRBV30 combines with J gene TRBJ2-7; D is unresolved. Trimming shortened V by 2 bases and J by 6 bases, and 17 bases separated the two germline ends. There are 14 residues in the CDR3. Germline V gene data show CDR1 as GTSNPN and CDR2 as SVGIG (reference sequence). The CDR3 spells CAWSLRPPNGEQYF. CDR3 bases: TGTGCCTGGAGTCTTCGGCCGCCTAACGGCGAGCAGTACTTC.

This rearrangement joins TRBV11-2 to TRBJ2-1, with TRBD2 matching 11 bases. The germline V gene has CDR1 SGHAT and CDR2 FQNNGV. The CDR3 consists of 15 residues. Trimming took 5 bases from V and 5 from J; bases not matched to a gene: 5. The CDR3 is CASSKTSGDNNEQFF. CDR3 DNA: TGTGCCAGCAGCAAGACTAGCGGGGATAACAATGAGCAGTTCTTC.

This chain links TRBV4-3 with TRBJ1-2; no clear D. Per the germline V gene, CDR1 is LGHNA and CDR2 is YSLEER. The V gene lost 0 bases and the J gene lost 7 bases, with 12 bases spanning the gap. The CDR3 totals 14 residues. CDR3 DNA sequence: TGCGCCAGCAGCCAAGATCCATATTTGGGTGGCTACACCTTC. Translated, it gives CASSQDPYLGGYTF.

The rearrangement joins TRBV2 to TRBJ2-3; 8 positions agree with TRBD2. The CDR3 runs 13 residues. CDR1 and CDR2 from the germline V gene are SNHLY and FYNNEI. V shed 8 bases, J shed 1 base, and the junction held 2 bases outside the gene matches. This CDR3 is CASELAGTDTQYF. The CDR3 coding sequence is TGTGCCAGCGAACTAGCGGGCACAGATACGCAGTATTTT.

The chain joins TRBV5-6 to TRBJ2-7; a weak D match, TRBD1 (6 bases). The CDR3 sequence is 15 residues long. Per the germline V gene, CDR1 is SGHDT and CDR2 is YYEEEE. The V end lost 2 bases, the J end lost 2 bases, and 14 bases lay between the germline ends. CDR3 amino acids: CASSFGTFRTYEQYF. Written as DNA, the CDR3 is TGTGCCAGCAGCTTCGGGACATTTCGCACCTACGAGCAGTACTTC.

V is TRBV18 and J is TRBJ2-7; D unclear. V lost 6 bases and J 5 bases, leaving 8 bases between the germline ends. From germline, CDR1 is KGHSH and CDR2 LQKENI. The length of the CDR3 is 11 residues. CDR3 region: CASSLSDEQYF. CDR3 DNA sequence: TGTGCCAGCTCGCTAAGCGACGAGCAGTACTTC.